One and the same sample provided the 17 T cell receptor beta chains below, sequenced in a study of vaccination effects on CD4 cells after COVID-19. Peptide-pool stimulation followed by sequencing identified expanded antigen-specific CD4+ clonotypes in the ViraFEST assay. After roughly 11 days in culture, the CD4+ T cells were isolated. Participants were given two doses of BNT162b2 or mRNA-1273 vaccine. Using immunoSEQ multiplex PCR, the repertoire was profiled, and TCRdb retains in-frame clones only, with some absent. The profile covers 60,000 to 90,000 clones, with 75% to 85% appearing a single time and 0.95% to 1.5% taken by the ten largest. Antigen specificity for these receptors is unknown. The sample consisted of CD4+ T cells from PBMCs cultured with HCoV-229E spike peptides, taken after COVID-19 vaccination. The source is a human donor who received a COVID-19 vaccine.

J is TRBJ2-7 and V is TRBV28, with TRBD2 as a possible D gene (6 bases). V shed 5 bases and J shed 4 bases, with 9 bases lying between them. CDR3 length equals 12 residues. CDR1 MDHEN and CDR2 SYDVKM come from the germline V gene. In DNA, the CDR3 is TGTGCCAGCAGTCCTGCGGGATACGAGCAGTACGTC. Residues: CASSPAGYEQYV.

The chain is built from TRBV28 and TRBJ1-2; the D is unclear. V gave up 6 bases and J gave up 1 base, with 9 bases separating them. The germline CDR1 and CDR2 sequences are MDHEN and SYDVKM. This CDR3 has 13 amino acids. This chain's CDR3 is CASREEINYGYTF. The CDR3 region has the DNA TGTGCCAGCAGGGAAGAGATTAACTATGGCTACACCTTC.

This chain connects TRBV7-2 to TRBJ2-5; D is undetermined. The length of the CDR3 is 13 residues. V lost 3 bases and J 7 bases, leaving 12 bases between the germline ends. Germline V gene sequence: CDR1 SGHTA, CDR2 FQGNSA. As DNA, the CDR3 is TGTGCCAGCAGCTTTAGTGCGATGGGGACCCAGTACTTC. Translation gives CASSFSAMGTQYF. Together with reference TRBV7-2 and TRBJ2-5, the CDR3 gives the full variable domain: GAGVSQSPSNKVTEKGKDVELRCDPISGHTALYWYRQSLGQGLEFLIYFQGNSAPDKSGLPSDRFSAERTGGSVSTLTIQRTQQEDSAVYLCASSFSAMGTQYFGPGTRLLVL.

The rearrangement joins TRBV2 to TRBJ2-2; TRBD2 aligns across 7 bases. This CDR3 has 15 residues. V gave up 1 base and J gave up 5 bases; unmatched junction bases: 4. CDR1 SNHLY and CDR2 FYNNEI come from the germline V gene. CDR3 nucleotides: TGTGCCAGCAGTGAAGTGTCGGGAGGTACCGGGGAGCTGTTTTTT. Protein sequence: CASSEVSGGTGELFF.

CDR3: CAWAGQLNTEAFF. DNA of the CDR3: TGTGCCTGGGCTGGACAGTTGAACACTGAAGCTTTCTTT. The chain is built from TRBV30 and TRBJ1-1, with D perhaps matching TRBD1 (6 bases). V dropped 5 bases and J dropped 0 bases, with 10 bases sitting between them. The CDR3 has 13 residues. Germline V lookup: CDR1 GTSNPN, CDR2 SVGIG (reference sequence).

The chain couples TRBV4-3 to TRBJ1-2; D might be TRBD1 (5 bases). The germline V gene has CDR1 LGHNA and CDR2 YSLEER. CDR3 size: 15 residues. Between the trimmed V and J ends, which lost 0 bases and 4 bases, there was a span of 12 bases. The CDR3 DNA sequence: TGCGCCAGCAGCCAAGATAGGGGAGGGGCCTATGGCTACACCTTC. It translates to CASSQDRGGAYGYTF.

This chain uses TRBV30 with TRBJ1-6, with a tentative D call TRBD1 (5 bases). CDR1 and CDR2 from the germline V gene are GTSNPN and SVGIG (reference sequence). V lost 4 bases and J lost 6, with 13 bases in between. CDR3 length equals 14 residues. The CDR3: CAWNLRGGNSPLHF. The CDR3 nucleotides read TGTGCCTGGAACCTACGGGGCGGTAATTCACCCCTCCACTTT.

This clone has a handful of counts. The rearrangement joins TRBV5-1 to TRBJ2-1; 9 bases are shared with TRBD2. V shed 6 bases, J shed 7 bases, and the junction held 14 bases outside the gene matches. CDR1 and CDR2 (germline): SGHRS, YFSETQ. This CDR3 has 16 amino acids. CDR3 coding DNA: TGCGCCAGCACTGAAGGAGCGGGGGGAAAGGGGAATGAGCAGTTCTTC. As protein: CASTEGAGGKGNEQFF.

This clone was seen only a few times. The chain has TRBV7-2 and TRBJ1-3; no definite D call. Trimming removed 5 bases from V and 2 bases from J, with 13 bases in between. Germline V gives CDR1 SGHTA, CDR2 FQGNSA. This CDR3 contains 15 residues. CDR3 in amino acids: CASSALGGAGNTIYF. CDR3 sequence (DNA): TGTGCCAGCAGCGCTCTAGGCGGGGCTGGAAACACCATATATTTT.

The rearrangement links TRBV10-1 to TRBJ1-1; D uncertain. The germline V gene has CDR1 WNHNN and CDR2 SYGVQD (reference sequence). V was shortened by 0 bases and J by 2 bases, with 7 bases between the two germline ends. This CDR3 is built from 14 residues. The CDR3 spells CASSESPGNTEAFF. The CDR3 region has the DNA TGCGCCAGCAGTGAGTCGCCAGGCAACACTGAAGCTTTCTTT.

This clone was counted between two and nine times. V is TRBV7-2 and J is TRBJ2-1; D is uncertain. V was cut by 0 bases and J by 9 bases, with 3 bases left in between. Germline CDR1 is SGHTA and CDR2 is FQGNSA. CDR3 size: 11 residues. The CDR3 coding sequence is TGTGCCAGCAGCTTAGCAAGTGAGCAGTTCTTC. Translation gives CASSLASEQFF.

The rearrangement uses TRBV5-4 and TRBJ2-7, with no clear D. The V end lost 0 bases, the J end lost 4 bases, and 8 bases lay between the germline ends. CDR3 length: 13 residues. CDR1 is SGHNT and CDR2 is YYREEE in the germline V gene (reference sequence). The CDR3 coding sequence is TGTGCCAGCAGCTTGGGGACCCAGTACGAGCAGTACGTC. It encodes CASSLGTQYEQYV.

The rearrangement links TRBV6-5 to TRBJ2-7, with D possibly TRBD2 on 6 matching bases. Trimming removed 6 bases from V and 2 bases from J, with 8 bases in between. The CDR3 contains 12 residues. CDR1 MNHEY and CDR2 SVGAGI come from the germline V gene. The CDR3 DNA reads TGTGCCAGCAGAGGGAGGACCTACGAGCAGTACGTC. Encoded protein: CASRGRTYEQYV.

The V gene is TRBV25-1, the J gene TRBJ2-5; either TRBD1 or TRBD2 may fit D (7 bases each). V gave up 5 bases and J gave up 5 bases, with 18 bases separating them. CDR1 and CDR2 from the germline V gene are MGHDK and SYGVNS. This CDR3 region has 15 residues. CDR3 nucleotides: TGTGCCAGCAGTTCTTCAGGGGGGGCCGGCGAGACCCAGTACTTC. This codes for CASSSSGGAGETQYF.

The chain couples TRBV2 to TRBJ2-2; the D gene is possibly TRBD1 (5 bases). This CDR3 is 14 amino acids long. Trimming left V 4 bases short and J 6 bases short, with 12 bases between. Germline V CDR1 and CDR2: SNHLY, FYNNEI. CDR3 in DNA: TGTGCCAGCAGTGGGCAGGGTTCAGCCGGGGAGCTGTTTTTT. Protein: CASSGQGSAGELFF.

V and J are TRBV7-2 and TRBJ1-2; perhaps TRBD1 as D (5 bases). This CDR3 has 13 residues. Germline lookup yields CDR1 SGHTA and CDR2 FQGNSA. V was clipped by 7 bases and J by 4 bases, with 13 bases between them. CDR3 loop: CASTLGTSYGYTF. The CDR3 DNA reads TGTGCCAGCACCCTCGGGACCTCCTATGGCTACACCTTC.

The CDR3 DNA reads as TGTGCCACCCCTCGTGGGGGGGAGGAGACCCAGTACTTC. Its protein is CATPRGGEETQYF. The gene calls are TRBV12-3 or TRBV12-4 and TRBJ2-5; 7 bases line up with TRBD2. V shed 10 bases, J shed 5 bases, and the junction held 10 bases outside the gene matches. The CDR3 contains 13 residues.